Listed here are 30 T cell receptor beta chains from one sample, sequenced in a study of alternative splicing in chronic myeloid leukemia remission. Turning to the study itself: Trial remission samples were taken at major or complete molecular response, at 12 or 24 months.

Poly-A-selected mRNA from 1 ug total RNA formed the libraries. No DNA is given; TCRdb re-called the bulk RNA-seq reads and lists each CDR3 protein once. The sample table includes dozens of distinct CDR3 sequences. Specimen: PBMCs or total blood leukocytes (not recorded which), collected during remission. The receptors derive from an adult with chronic myeloid leukemia.

The chain is built from TRBV12-3 or TRBV12-4 and TRBJ1-2. This CDR3 has 14 residues. CDR3 in amino acids: CASSFGQGGGGYTF.

The chain couples TRBV12-3 or TRBV12-4 to TRBJ2-1; TCRdb gives TRBD2 as the D gene, but with no DNA this cannot be confirmed. The CDR3 length is 17 residues. The CDR3 protein is CASSLAQGLAGSGEQFF.

The J gene is TRBJ1-1, the V gene TRBV3-1. Germline CDR1 reads LGHDT; CDR2 reads YNNKEL (reference sequence). The CDR3 is 13 residues long. CDR3 region: CASSQVESTEAFF. Complete variable domain (other parts from reference TRBV3-1 and TRBJ1-1): DTAVSQTPKYLVTQMGNDKSIKCEQNLGHDTMYWYKQDSKKFLKIMFSYNNKELIINETVPNRFSPKSPDKAHLNLHINSLELGDSAVYFCASSQVESTEAFFGQGTRLTVV.

This chain links TRBV12-3 or TRBV12-4 with TRBJ1-1. The CDR3 consists of 13 residues. CDR3 region: CASSFRRNTEAFF.

The chain employs TRBV7-9 and TRBJ1-1. The CDR3 runs to 13 residues. The germline gives CDR1 SEHNR, CDR2 FQNEAQ (reference sequence). CDR3: CASSLSRNTEAFF.

V and J are TRBV5-7 and TRBJ1-1. TRBV5-7 is an ORF, and what it does is uncertain. This CDR3 region has 14 residues. The CDR3 loop reads CASSPVWGGPEAFF.

This chain's CDR3 is CASSLNLGLAGNTDTQYF. The chain is built from TRBV7-2 and TRBJ2-3; there is no DNA to check the TCRdb D call of TRBD2. The CDR3 sequence is 18 residues long. Germline lookup yields CDR1 SGHTA and CDR2 FQGNSA.

This clonotype came up once. V is TRBV7-2 and J is TRBJ2-7; TCRdb proposes TRBD2, but this gene call is untestable without DNA. Germline CDR1 reads SGHTA; CDR2 reads FQGNSA. This CDR3 contains 14 residues. The CDR3 sequence: CASSLGGSAYEQYF.

This chain joins TRBV29-1 and TRBJ2-3. CDR1 is SQVTM, CDR2 ANQGSEA, per germline. CDR3 length: 15 amino acids. CDR3 loop: CSVEEATVRTDTQYF.

CDR3: CASRLVDRAAYEQYF. The chain has TRBV11-3 and TRBJ2-7; absent DNA, TCRdb's TRBD1 call cannot be checked. Germline loops: CDR1 SGHNT, CDR2 YENEEA. This CDR3 spans 15 amino acids.

The rearrangement uses TRBV7-2 and TRBJ2-7; TCRdb outputs TRBD2, but without DNA this stays unchecked. The CDR3 consists of 17 residues. CDR1 and CDR2 (germline): SGHTA, FQGNSA. CDR3 in amino acids: CASSPWPEPGLNNEQYF.

The V and J genes are TRBV7-6 and TRBJ2-1; there is no DNA to check the TCRdb D call of TRBD1. This CDR3 is built from 12 residues. Germline CDR1 reads SGHVS; CDR2 reads FNYEAQ. The CDR3 is CASSWTDRVQFF.

The rearrangement joins TRBV5-4 to TRBJ2-5; TCRdb proposes TRBD2, but this gene call is untestable without DNA. The CDR3 sequence is 14 residues long. From germline, CDR1 is SGHNT and CDR2 YYREEE (reference sequence). CDR3 protein: CASSLAGVQETQYF.

The table lists this clonotype with a count of one. The V gene is TRBV6-2 or TRBV6-3, the J gene TRBJ1-1. The CDR3 has 12 amino acids. Germline V gene lookup returns CDR1 MNHEY and CDR2 SVGEGT. Here the CDR3 reads CASSHPTTEAFF.

The chain combines TRBV18 with TRBJ1-1. The CDR3 sequence is 15 residues long. In germline, CDR1 is KGHSH, CDR2 LQKENI. The CDR3 sequence: CASSPPGTPNTEAFF.

The rearrangement joins TRBV7-9 to TRBJ2-1; the TCRdb call, TRBD2, lacks DNA for checking. This CDR3 has 15 amino acids. CDR1 and CDR2 from the germline V gene are SEHNR and FQNEAQ (reference sequence). The CDR3 reads CASSPRGDTYNEQFF.

The V and J genes are TRBV23-1 and TRBJ2-3; TCRdb names TRBD1, which stays unverified in the absence of DNA. TRBV23-1 is assigned to the ORF class and has an uncertain function. The CDR3 extends over 18 amino acids. The CDR3 is CASSQERTDRESTDTQYF.

The V gene is TRBV6-2 or TRBV6-3, the J gene TRBJ1-1. The CDR3 runs 14 residues. The germline V gene has CDR1 MNHEY and CDR2 SVGEGT. The CDR3 sequence is CASSSPGPNTEAFF.

This chain uses TRBV29-1 with TRBJ2-5. Per germline, CDR1 SQVTM and CDR2 ANQGSEA. CDR3 length: 10 amino acids. CDR3: CSVGLETQYF.

The sample holds one count of this clonotype. This chain joins TRBV28 and TRBJ1-1. Germline V lookup: CDR1 MDHEN, CDR2 SYDVKM. This CDR3 spans 16 amino acids. This CDR3 is CASSPPGKKLVTEAFF.

This chain uses TRBV20-1 with TRBJ2-1; absent DNA, TCRdb's TRBD2 call cannot be checked. The CDR3 loop spans 14 amino acids. Germline CDR1 DFQATT, CDR2 SNEGSKA (reference sequence). Here the CDR3 reads CSAPGLASYNEQFF.

This sequence joins TRBV28 and TRBJ1-5. CDR1 is MDHEN and CDR2 is SYDVKM in the germline V gene. CDR3 size: 12 residues. This CDR3 reads CASSLKGQPQHF.

This chain connects TRBV29-1 to TRBJ2-7; there is no DNA to check the TCRdb D call of TRBD2. The germline gives CDR1 SQVTM, CDR2 ANQGSEA. This CDR3 comprises 11 residues. The CDR3 sequence: CSAGQVYEKYF.

This chain links TRBV6-6 with TRBJ2-1; TCRdb's D call of TRBD2 is untestable without DNA. Per germline, CDR1 MNHNY and CDR2 SVGAGI (reference sequence). CDR3 length: 19 amino acids. CDR3: CASSPPKGASGRSKNEQFF.

This chain connects TRBV12-3 or TRBV12-4 to TRBJ1-1. The CDR3 has 15 amino acids. The CDR3 is CASSFGGGTGTEAFF.

This chain joins TRBV6-5 and TRBJ2-5. Germline V gene lookup returns CDR1 MNHEY and CDR2 SVGAGI. This CDR3 has 14 residues. The CDR3 reads CASSPRVSQETQYF.

The chain has TRBV12-3 or TRBV12-4 and TRBJ2-3. The CDR3 is made up of 12 amino acids. The CDR3 here is CASSPSTDTQYF.

V usage is TRBV7-6 and J usage is TRBJ2-7. Germline lookup yields CDR1 SGHVS and CDR2 FNYEAQ. The CDR3 is 18 amino acids. CDR3 sequence reads: CASSLSHPGSPLHYEQYF.

This chain connects TRBV6-2 or TRBV6-3 to TRBJ1-5; the TCRdb D gene call, TRBD1, has no DNA to confirm it. This CDR3 is 14 amino acids long. Looked up from germline, CDR1 is MNHEY and CDR2 is SVGEGT. This CDR3 reads CASSYDSLDQPQHF.

The chain is built from TRBV24/OR9-2 and TRBJ2-5; TCRdb proposes TRBD1, but this gene call is untestable without DNA. TRBV24/OR9-2 is marked as an open reading frame, function uncertain. The CDR3 has 17 amino acids. The CDR3 sequence is CATSDPTGTGGGETQYF.